This entry features one T cell receptor (beta chain) sequence. Clones were sequenced by immunoSEQ multiplex PCR, and TCRdb holds only the in-frame ones, with some missing. The sample shows about 710,000 clones, 87% of them seen only once. This entry is derived from a study of shared T cell receptors in the human thymus. Germline loops: CDR1 MNHEY, CDR2 SVGAGI. Trimming shortened V by 0 bases and J by 6 bases, and 11 bases separated the two germline ends. The CDR3 consists of 15 residues. These sequences were also reported in another study, on human thymus T cells.

V gene TRBV6-5 combines with J gene TRBJ1-4; D ambiguous. Material for sequencing was thymocytes. The source of this sequence is a boy less than two years old with a congenital heart defect. Written as DNA, the CDR3 is TGTGCCAGCAGTTACTCCAGTTCAGTTGATGAAAAACTGTTTTTT. Protein product: CASSYSSSVDEKLFF.